Presented here are 32 T cell receptor beta chains from one specimen sequenced in a study of blood T cell repertoires in COVID-19. The method was immunoSEQ multiplex PCR; TCRdb's version includes in-frame clones alone and lacks a portion of them. The table shows around 210,000 clones, with 86% occurring only once. Sequencing used peripheral blood. The receptors were gathered from a woman aged 70-85 years with acute or convalescent COVID-19.

This chain joins TRBV11-2 and TRBJ2-1; D gene ambiguous. This CDR3 region has 14 residues. The V gene's germline CDR1 is SGHAT and CDR2 FQNNGV. V dropped 0 bases and J dropped 9 bases, with 12 bases sitting between them. CDR3 bases: TGTGCCAGCAGCTTAGATGTCACACAAAGTGAGCAGTTCTTC. This translates into CASSLDVTQSEQFF.

The CDR3 loop is CASSLGQNTEAFF. CDR3 sequence (DNA): TGTGCCAGCAGTTTAGGGCAAAACACTGAAGCTTTCTTT. The V gene is TRBV12-3 or TRBV12-4, the J gene TRBJ1-1; D remains ambiguous. CDR3 length equals 13 residues. V lost 1 base and J lost 2, with 5 bases in between.

In DNA form, the CDR3 reads TGTGCCAGCTCACCAAAAGGGCAGGGGAACACTGAAGCTTTCTTT. This encodes CASSPKGQGNTEAFF. This chain joins TRBV18 and TRBJ1-1, with D tentatively TRBD1 (5 bases). CDR1 is KGHSH and CDR2 is LQKENI in the germline V gene. Trimming cost V 2 bases and J 1 base, with 11 bases left between them. The CDR3 contains 15 residues.

The V and J genes are TRBV18 and TRBJ2-5; 10 bases map to TRBD2. This CDR3 has 15 residues. Germline V gene data show CDR1 as KGHSH and CDR2 as LQKENI. J lost 5 bases, V lost 3 bases, and 6 bases had no gene match. The CDR3 loop reads CASSPASGSGETQYF. CDR3 bases: TGTGCCAGCTCACCGGCTAGCGGGAGTGGGGAGACCCAGTACTTC.

The gene calls are TRBV5-5 and TRBJ2-5; possible D gene TRBD2, 6 bases. The V end lost 2 bases, the J end lost 4 bases, and 18 bases lay between the germline ends. Germline-derived CDR1 and CDR2 are SGHKS and YYEKEE (reference sequence). The CDR3 totals 16 residues. DNA of the CDR3: TGTGCCAGCAGCTTCCGGGACTCTATCGGGGGAGAGACCCAGTACTTC. This gives the protein CASSFRDSIGGETQYF.

This chain connects TRBV11-2 to TRBJ1-1, with a possible D match to TRBD1 (5 bases). V was shortened by 1 base and J by 4 bases, with 7 bases between the two germline ends. Looked up from germline, CDR1 is SGHAT and CDR2 is FQNNGV. The CDR3 has 13 residues. Here the CDR3 DNA reads TGTGCCAGCAGCTTAGTCGGGGGCACTGAAGCTTTCTTT. As protein: CASSLVGGTEAFF.

The chain carries TRBV27 and TRBJ1-4; 11 bases fit TRBD1. CDR1 and CDR2 (germline): MNHEY, SMNVEV (reference sequence). This CDR3 is 17 amino acids long. The junction had 6 bases not matched to a gene; V was cut back by 6 bases and J by 0 bases. The CDR3 region has the DNA TGTGCCAGCAGCCGGGACAGGGGGACAACAACTAATGAAAAACTGTTTTTT. It codes for CASSRDRGTTTNEKLFF.

The chain is built from TRBV7-9 and TRBJ2-2; D is undetermined. The CDR3 extends over 11 amino acids. CDR1 SEHNR and CDR2 FQNEAQ come from the germline V gene (reference sequence). The V and J ends lost 6 bases and 8 bases respectively, with 7 bases between them. DNA of the CDR3: TGTGCCAGCAGATCTACTGGGGAGCTGTTTTTT. This translates into CASRSTGELFF.

The chain's CDR3 is CASSSRTGNQPQHF. CDR3 nucleotides: TGTGCCAGCAGCTCGCGTACAGGGAATCAGCCCCAGCATTTT. The chain has TRBV5-6 and TRBJ1-5; D may be TRBD1 (6 bases). Germline V lookup: CDR1 SGHDT, CDR2 YYEEEE. V lost 3 bases, J lost 4 bases, and 11 bases lay in between. The length of the CDR3 is 14 residues.

The V gene is TRBV19, the J gene TRBJ1-2, with TRBD1 matching 10 bases. The germline CDR1 and CDR2 sequences are LNHDA and SQIVND (reference sequence). This CDR3 is built from 13 residues. Unmatched junction bases numbered 8, after V lost 5 bases and J lost 11 bases. The CDR3, as DNA: TGTGCCAGTAGTCCCCGGACAGGGGGTGAATACACCTTC. This gives the protein CASSPRTGGEYTF. Full variable domain (rest looked up from reference TRBV19 and TRBJ1-2): DGGITQSPKYLFRKEGQNVTLSCEQNLNHDAMYWYRQDPGQGLRLIYYSQIVNDFQKGDIAEGYSVSREKKESFPLTVTSAQKNPTAFYLCASSPRTGGEYTFGSGTRLTVV.

This chain uses TRBV6-2 or TRBV6-3 with TRBJ2-1; D might be TRBD2 (5 bases). V was clipped by 0 bases and J by 6 bases, with 9 bases between them. This CDR3 contains 14 residues. Germline loops: CDR1 MNHEY, CDR2 SVGEGT. The CDR3 DNA is TGTGCCAGCAGTTACTCGGGTCTAGCCAATGAGCAGTTCTTC. As protein: CASSYSGLANEQFF.

This clone was recorded once. The V and J genes are TRBV7-2 and TRBJ2-7, with 7 bases fitting TRBD1. Germline-derived CDR1 and CDR2 are SGHTA and FQGNSA. The CDR3 has 15 amino acids. Trimming removed 0 bases from V and 2 bases from J; junction bases left unmatched: 4. The CDR3: CASSLAGQPTYEQYF. CDR3 bases: TGTGCCAGCAGCTTAGCGGGACAGCCAACCTACGAGCAGTACTTC.

In DNA, the CDR3 is TGTGCCAGCAGCCCCGGGAGGGGGGAGCTGTTTTTT. The encoded protein is CASSPGRGELFF. The chain recombines TRBV7-7 with TRBJ2-2, with 7 positions matching TRBD2. Trimming at V came to 5 bases and at J to 8 bases, leaving 2 bases not matched to a gene. The CDR3 is 12 residues long. Germline V gene sequence: CDR1 SSHAT, CDR2 FNYEAQ (reference sequence).

On this clone itself: Other nucleotide sequences from this sample produce the same CDR3. This chain's CDR3 is CATSDGGNQPQHF. The CDR3 nucleotides are TGTGCCACCAGTGATGGAGGGAATCAGCCCCAGCATTTT. This chain uses TRBV24-1 with TRBJ1-5, with D unclear. The V end was cut by 3 bases, the J end by 4 bases, with 6 bases between. Germline V lookup: CDR1 KGHDR, CDR2 SFDVKD. The CDR3 length is 13 residues.

The V gene is TRBV2, the J gene TRBJ2-2, with 8 bases that match TRBD2. The length of the CDR3 is 15 residues. The germline V gene has CDR1 SNHLY and CDR2 FYNNEI. Germline trimming cut 4 bases from V and 2 bases from J; bases unmatched to any gene: 3. For the CDR3, the DNA is TGTGCCAGCAGTGTAGGACTAGCAAACACCGGGGAGCTGTTTTTT. Translating gives CASSVGLANTGELFF.

The gene calls are TRBV6-2 or TRBV6-3 and TRBJ1-5, with D uncertain. V lost 4 bases, J lost 2 bases, and 6 bases lay in between. The CDR3 covers 13 residues. CDR1 and CDR2 from the germline V gene are MNHEY and SVGEGT. Here the CDR3 DNA reads TGTGCCAGCAGTTTCCGGGGCAATCAGCCCCAGCATTTT. Its translation: CASSFRGNQPQHF.

V gene TRBV4-2 combines with J gene TRBJ1-5; TRBD1 agrees at 8 bases. The CDR3 consists of 15 residues. The V gene end was trimmed by 0 bases and the J gene end by 5 bases; junction bases not matched to a gene: 3. CDR1 and CDR2 from the germline V gene are LGHNA and YNFKEQ. The CDR3 protein is CASSQDGQGHQPQHF. CDR3 nucleotide sequence: TGTGCCAGCAGCCAAGATGGACAGGGACATCAGCCCCAGCATTTT.

The chain has TRBV18 and TRBJ2-7, with TRBD2 matching over 7 bases. Germline V gene lookup returns CDR1 KGHSH and CDR2 LQKENI. The CDR3 extends over 15 amino acids. J gave up 1 base and V 4 bases, and 7 bases lay outside the gene matches. CDR3 bases: TGTGCCAGCTCACGAACTAGCGAGGGATCCTACGAGCAGTACTTC. It is translated as CASSRTSEGSYEQYF.

The chain joins TRBV4-1 to TRBJ2-3, with 8 bases that match TRBD2. The CDR3 is made up of 17 amino acids. With V trimmed by 0 bases and J by 5 bases, 10 bases remained unmatched. Germline V gene data show CDR1 as MGHRA and CDR2 as YSYEKL. CDR3 DNA: TGCGCCAGCAGCCAAGAGATAAACGGGAGGGCCGGAGATACGCAGTATTTT. Translated, it gives CASSQEINGRAGDTQYF.

This clone was seen more than once but under ten times. The CDR3 spells CASSSPTGGLFF. CDR3 DNA: TGTGCCAGCAGTTCACCGACCGGGGGGCTGTTCTTC. The V gene is TRBV27, the J gene TRBJ2-1, with D tentatively TRBD2 (7 bases). The CDR3 is made up of 12 amino acids. The germline V gene encodes CDR1 MNHEY and CDR2 SMNVEV (reference sequence). V lost 4 bases and J 15 bases, leaving 16 bases between the germline ends.

The chain carries TRBV28 and TRBJ1-2; 7 nucleotides align to TRBD1. J lost 6 bases, V lost 8 bases, and 12 bases had no gene match. Per germline, CDR1 MDHEN and CDR2 SYDVKM. The CDR3 runs 14 residues. In nucleotides, the CDR3 is TGTGCCAGCCTGACTCAGGGGACAGCTAATGGCTACACCTTC. Encoded protein: CASLTQGTANGYTF.

The chain employs TRBV10-3 and TRBJ2-1, with 10 bases identical to TRBD2. Per germline, CDR1 ENHRY and CDR2 SYGVKD. V trimming: 0 bases; J trimming: 8 bases; junction bases outside the gene matches: 7. This CDR3 comprises 16 residues. CDR3 DNA sequence: TGTGCCATCAGTGAGTCGCAGCGGGGGGGCCGCGATGAGCAGTTCTTC. Protein: CAISESQRGGRDEQFF.

The chain employs TRBV6-5 and TRBJ2-2; 8 bases match TRBD1. The CDR3 contains 14 residues. The trim removed 5 bases at V and 3 bases at J, leaving 2 bases unmatched. Germline V gives CDR1 MNHEY, CDR2 SVGAGI. CDR3 coding DNA: TGTGCCAGCAGTCGGACAGGGTACACCGGGGAGCTGTTTTTT. Its translation: CASSRTGYTGELFF.

The chain links TRBV7-6 to TRBJ2-5, with D perhaps matching TRBD1 (6 bases). The CDR3 consists of 13 residues. V gave up 3 bases and J gave up 2 bases, with 7 bases separating them. CDR1 is SGHVS and CDR2 is FNYEAQ in the germline V gene. The DNA of the CDR3 is TGTGCCAGCAGCTTCGGACAGCAAGAGACCCAGTACTTC. Translation: CASSFGQQETQYF.

This sequence joins TRBV29-1 and TRBJ2-1; TRBD2 is a possible D gene (6 bases). Germline V lookup: CDR1 SQVTM, CDR2 ANQGSEA. The germline V and J ends were trimmed by 3 bases and 2 bases, with 8 bases remaining between them. The CDR3 sequence is 13 residues long. The CDR3 region has the DNA TGCAGCGTTGACTCGGGGGCCTACAATGAGCAGTTCTTC. Protein: CSVDSGAYNEQFF.

With regard to this clone: The sample contains more than one DNA sequence encoding this CDR3. The chain recombines TRBV18 with TRBJ1-5, with D possibly being TRBD1 (6 bases). There are 14 residues in the CDR3. V was clipped by 3 bases and J by 4 bases, with 10 bases between them. CDR1 and CDR2 from the germline V gene are KGHSH and LQKENI. The CDR3 nucleotides read TGTGCCAGCTCACCGACAGGCCTTAATCAGCCCCAGCATTTT. The encoded protein is CASSPTGLNQPQHF.

In this sample, this clone turned up once. J is TRBJ1-2 and V is TRBV6-5; D is unresolved. The CDR3 has 13 residues. Germline assignment: CDR1 MNHEY and CDR2 SVGAGI. The germline V and J ends were trimmed by 2 bases and 5 bases, with 9 bases remaining between them. CDR3 protein: CASSYSQTYGYTF. The CDR3 DNA sequence: TGTGCCAGCAGTTACAGTCAGACATATGGCTACACCTTC.

In its sample, this clone was seen a few times. V gene TRBV11-2 combines with J gene TRBJ2-7; no firm D call. This CDR3 comprises 17 residues. Trimming took off 5 bases at V and 0 bases at J, with 20 bases between the two ends. Germline assignment: CDR1 SGHAT and CDR2 FQNNGV. The CDR3 here is CASSTRPASLSSYEQYF. As DNA, the CDR3 is TGTGCCAGCAGCACCCGCCCAGCGTCGTTGAGCTCCTACGAGCAGTACTTC.

The rearrangement joins TRBV18 to TRBJ1-5; D remains ambiguous. V lost 5 bases and J 4 bases, leaving 9 bases between the germline ends. CDR1 KGHSH and CDR2 LQKENI come from the germline V gene. This CDR3 spans 13 amino acids. The CDR3 loop is CASSTSGNQPQHF. The CDR3 bases are TGTGCCAGCTCAACATCCGGGAATCAGCCCCAGCATTTT.

As for this clone: Within the sample, other DNA sequences also encode this same CDR3. For the CDR3, the DNA is TGCGCCAGCAGTGGGGGGACAGGAAGATCCTACGAGCAGTACTTC. This gives the protein CASSGGTGRSYEQYF. This chain joins TRBV10-1 and TRBJ2-7; 8 bases align to TRBD1. Looked up from germline, CDR1 is WNHNN and CDR2 is SYGVQD (reference sequence). The length of the CDR3 is 15 residues. The junction had 6 bases not matched to a gene; V was cut back by 4 bases and J by 1 base.

The chain's CDR3 is CASSVLTSGRVDTQYF. CDR3 sequence (DNA): TGTGCCAGCAGCGTACTGACTAGCGGGAGAGTAGATACGCAGTATTTT. The chain links TRBV13 to TRBJ2-3; 12 positions agree with TRBD2. The CDR3 totals 16 residues. J was trimmed by 5 bases and V by 5 bases; bases with no gene match: 8. Germline V CDR1 and CDR2: PRHDT, FYEKMQ (reference sequence). Full variable domain (rest looked up from reference TRBV13 and TRBJ2-3): AAGVIQSPRHLIKEKRETATLKCYPIPRHDTVYWYQQGPGQDPQFLISFYEKMQSDKGSIPDRFSAQQFSDYHSELNMSSLELGDSALYFCASSVLTSGRVDTQYFGPGTRLTVL.

Comment on this clone: This sample also contains other DNA sequences that code for the same CDR3. The rearrangement uses TRBV5-1 and TRBJ2-1, with TRBD2 matching over 11 bases. The germline V gene has CDR1 SGHRS and CDR2 YFSETQ. The V gene end was trimmed by 5 bases and the J gene end by 0 bases; junction bases not matched to a gene: 4. The CDR3 loop spans 16 amino acids. CDR3: CASSLLAGASYNEQFF. In DNA form, the CDR3 reads TGCGCCAGCAGTTTACTAGCGGGAGCCTCCTACAATGAGCAGTTCTTC.